This T cell receptor (beta chain) derives from a study of T cell clonality in common variable immunodeficiency. Findings of the study overall: Compared with healthy controls, CVID subjects showed increased TCRbeta clonality, mostly in about a third. CVID subjects shared fewer TCRbeta clones than healthy controls did. Common variable immunodeficiency TCR beta sequences reportedly had fewer deletions and N-nucleotide insertions. Patient heterogeneity in the CVID cohort limited correlations between repertoire features and clinical complications.

The table lists this clone with many counts. Antigen specificity is unknown. The read falls 3 residues short of the CDR3 end, and the missing part is taken from the germline J gene. Repertoires were generated with immunoSEQ multiplex PCR, while TCRdb's copy carries only in-frame clones and drops some. The sample includes 30,000 to 40,000 clones, none of them occurring once. The germline V gene has CDR1 LGHNA and CDR2 YNFKEQ. The CDR3 has 20 amino acids. The chain is built from TRBV4-2 and TRBJ1-2; D is uncertain. The sequence came from a person aged 18-70 years in good health. Material: peripheral blood mononuclear cells. CDR3 sequence: CASSPRGRVASESSYNDYTF. CDR3 DNA (partial): TGTGCCAGCAGCCCACGCGGGAGGGTGGCTAGCGAAAGCTCCTACAATGAC.